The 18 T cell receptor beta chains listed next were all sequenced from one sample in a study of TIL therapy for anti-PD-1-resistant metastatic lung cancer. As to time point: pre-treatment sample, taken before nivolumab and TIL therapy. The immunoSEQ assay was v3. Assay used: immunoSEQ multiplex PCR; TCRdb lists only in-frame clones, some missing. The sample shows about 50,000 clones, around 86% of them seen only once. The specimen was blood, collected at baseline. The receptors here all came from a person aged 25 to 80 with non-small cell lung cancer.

CDR3 nucleotides: TGTGCCAGTAGTCCTGGGGGTGGTAATGAGCAGTTCTTC. It yields the protein CASSPGGGNEQFF. This chain uses TRBV19 with TRBJ2-1, with D perhaps assigned TRBD1 or TRBD2 (5 bases each). Germline CDR1 is LNHDA and CDR2 is SQIVND (reference sequence). With 5 bases removed from V and 7 bases from J, the gap between germline ends came to 12 bases. The CDR3 is made up of 13 amino acids.

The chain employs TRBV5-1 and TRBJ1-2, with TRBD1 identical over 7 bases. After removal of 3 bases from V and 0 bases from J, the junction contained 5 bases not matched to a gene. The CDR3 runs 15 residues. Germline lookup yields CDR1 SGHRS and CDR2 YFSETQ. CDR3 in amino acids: CASSSDRAPNYGYTF. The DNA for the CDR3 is TGCGCCAGCAGCTCTGACAGGGCCCCTAACTATGGCTACACCTTC.

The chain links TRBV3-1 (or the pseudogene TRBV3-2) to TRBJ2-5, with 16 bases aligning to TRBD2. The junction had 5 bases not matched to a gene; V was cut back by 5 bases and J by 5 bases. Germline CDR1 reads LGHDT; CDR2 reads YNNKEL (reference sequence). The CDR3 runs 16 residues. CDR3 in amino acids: CASSTGLAGGKETQYF. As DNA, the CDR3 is TGTGCCAGCAGCACGGGACTAGCGGGGGGGAAGGAGACCCAGTACTTC.

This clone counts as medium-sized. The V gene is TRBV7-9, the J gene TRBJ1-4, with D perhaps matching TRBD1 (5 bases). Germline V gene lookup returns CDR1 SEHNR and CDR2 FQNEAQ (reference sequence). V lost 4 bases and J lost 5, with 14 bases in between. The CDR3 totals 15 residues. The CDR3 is CASSYPGDGNEKLFF. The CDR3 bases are TGTGCCAGCAGCTACCCCGGGGACGGGAATGAAAAACTGTTTTTT.

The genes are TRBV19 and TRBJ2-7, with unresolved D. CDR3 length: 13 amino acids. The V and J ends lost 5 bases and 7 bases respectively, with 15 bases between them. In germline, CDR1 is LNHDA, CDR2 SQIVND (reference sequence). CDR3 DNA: TGTGCCAGTAGTCTTCGATCAGCTCAAGAGCAGTACTTC. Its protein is CASSLRSAQEQYF. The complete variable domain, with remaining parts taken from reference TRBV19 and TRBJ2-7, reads DGGITQSPKYLFRKEGQNVTLSCEQNLNHDAMYWYRQDPGQGLRLIYYSQIVNDFQKGDIAEGYSVSREKKESFPLTVTSAQKNPTAFYLCASSLRSAQEQYFGPGTRLTVT.

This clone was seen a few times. The CDR3 loop reads CSGNTGFDEQFF. DNA for the CDR3: TGCAGCGGGAATACAGGGTTCGATGAGCAGTTCTTC. This chain uses TRBV29-1 with TRBJ2-1, with D perhaps TRBD1 (6 bases). V was trimmed by 7 bases and J by 8 bases, leaving 15 bases between them. CDR3 length: 12 residues. Germline V CDR1 and CDR2: SQVTM, ANQGSEA.

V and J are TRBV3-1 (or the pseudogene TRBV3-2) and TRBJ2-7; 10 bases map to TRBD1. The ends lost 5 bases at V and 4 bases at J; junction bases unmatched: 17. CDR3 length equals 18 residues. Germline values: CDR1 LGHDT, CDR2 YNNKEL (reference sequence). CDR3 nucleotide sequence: TGTGCCAGCAGCAGAGCCGGGGACAGGGGTCCCATGGGGTACGAGCAGTACTTC. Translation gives CASSRAGDRGPMGYEQYF.

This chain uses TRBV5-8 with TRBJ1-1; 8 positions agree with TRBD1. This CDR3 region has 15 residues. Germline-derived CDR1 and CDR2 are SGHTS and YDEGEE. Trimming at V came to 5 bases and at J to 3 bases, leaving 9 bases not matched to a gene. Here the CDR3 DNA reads TGTGCCAGCAGTTCCGCACAGGGGGGGTACACTGAAGCTTTCTTT. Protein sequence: CASSSAQGGYTEAFF.

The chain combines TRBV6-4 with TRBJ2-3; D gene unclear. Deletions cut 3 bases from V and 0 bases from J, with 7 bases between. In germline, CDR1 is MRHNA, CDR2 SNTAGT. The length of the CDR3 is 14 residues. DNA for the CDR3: TGTGCCAGCAGTGATGGACCGAGCACAGATACGCAGTATTTT. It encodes CASSDGPSTDTQYF.

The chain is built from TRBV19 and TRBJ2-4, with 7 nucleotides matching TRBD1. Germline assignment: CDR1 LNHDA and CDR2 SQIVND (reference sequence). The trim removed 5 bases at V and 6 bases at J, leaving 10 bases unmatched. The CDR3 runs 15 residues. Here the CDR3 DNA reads TGTGCCAGTAGTTCCGCGGACAGGCAGGGAAACATTCAGTACTTC. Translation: CASSSADRQGNIQYF.

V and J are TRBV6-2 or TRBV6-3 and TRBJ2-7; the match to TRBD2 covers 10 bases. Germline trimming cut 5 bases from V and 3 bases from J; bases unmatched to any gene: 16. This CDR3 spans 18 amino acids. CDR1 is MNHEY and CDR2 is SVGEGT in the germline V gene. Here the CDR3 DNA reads TGTGCCAGCAGTCCCCGAGGGCGCACTAGCGGGGCCCTCTACGAGCAGTACTTC. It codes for CASSPRGRTSGALYEQYF.

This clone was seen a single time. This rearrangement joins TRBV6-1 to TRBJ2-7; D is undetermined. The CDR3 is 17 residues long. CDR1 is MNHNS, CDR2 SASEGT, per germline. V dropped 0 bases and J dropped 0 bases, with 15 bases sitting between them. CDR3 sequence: CASSEAPGWRRSYEQYF. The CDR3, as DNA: TGTGCCAGCAGTGAAGCCCCAGGCTGGAGACGCTCCTACGAGCAGTACTTC.

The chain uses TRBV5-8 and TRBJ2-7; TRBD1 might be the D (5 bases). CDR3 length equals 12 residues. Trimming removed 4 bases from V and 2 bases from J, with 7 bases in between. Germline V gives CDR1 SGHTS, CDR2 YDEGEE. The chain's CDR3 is CASSRQTYEQYF. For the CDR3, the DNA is TGTGCCAGCAGCCGACAGACCTACGAGCAGTACTTC.

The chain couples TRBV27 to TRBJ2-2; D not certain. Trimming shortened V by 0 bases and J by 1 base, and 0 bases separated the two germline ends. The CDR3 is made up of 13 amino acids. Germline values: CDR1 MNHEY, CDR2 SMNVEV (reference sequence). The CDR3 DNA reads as TGTGCCAGCAGTTTATCGAACACCGGGGAGCTGTTTTTT. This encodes CASSLSNTGELFF.

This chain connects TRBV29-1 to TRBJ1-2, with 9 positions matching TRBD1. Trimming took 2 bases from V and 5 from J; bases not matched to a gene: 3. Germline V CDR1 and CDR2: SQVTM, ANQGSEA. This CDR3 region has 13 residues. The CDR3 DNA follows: TGCAGCGTTGAAAAGGACAGGGGATATGGCTACACCTTC. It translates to CSVEKDRGYGYTF.

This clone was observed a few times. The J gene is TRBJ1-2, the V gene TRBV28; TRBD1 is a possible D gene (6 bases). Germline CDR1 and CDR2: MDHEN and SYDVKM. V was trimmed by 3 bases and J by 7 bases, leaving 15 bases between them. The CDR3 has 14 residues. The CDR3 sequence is CASSLSSGVIGYTF. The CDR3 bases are TGTGCCAGCAGTTTGTCGTCAGGGGTGATTGGCTACACCTTC.

Here the CDR3 DNA reads TGTGCCAGCAGTGGTGTATTTAGCAATCAGCCCCAGCATTTT. The encoded protein is CASSGVFSNQPQHF. The chain carries TRBV28 and TRBJ1-5; no reliable D call. From germline, CDR1 is MDHEN and CDR2 SYDVKM. CDR3 size: 14 residues. V was clipped by 5 bases and J by 0 bases, with 8 bases between them.

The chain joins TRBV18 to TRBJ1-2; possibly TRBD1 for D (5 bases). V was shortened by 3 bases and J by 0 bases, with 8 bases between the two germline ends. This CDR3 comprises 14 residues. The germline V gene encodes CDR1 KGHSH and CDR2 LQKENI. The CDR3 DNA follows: TGTGCCAGCTCACCGGGGGGAGCTAACTATGGCTACACCTTC. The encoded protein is CASSPGGANYGYTF.